This T cell receptor beta chain originates from a study of technical replicates of blood from four donors. Germline-derived CDR1 and CDR2 are WSHSY and SAAADI. This CDR3 spans 13 amino acids. V gave up 10 bases and J gave up 2 bases, with 15 bases separating them. Clones were read by immunoSEQ multiplex PCR, and TCRdb kept only the in-frame ones, dropping some. This repertoire shows about 80,000 clones, 92% found once; its top ten account for under 0.5%. The specimen sequenced was T cells isolated from PBMCs. This clonotype was obtained from a human donor in good health. This rearrangement joins TRBV10-2 to TRBJ2-7, with D possibly TRBD2 on 6 matching bases. CDR3 region: CATLSGEAYEQYF. As DNA, the CDR3 is TGCGCCACCCTATCGGGGGAGGCCTACGAGCAGTACTTC.